This T cell receptor (beta chain) originates from a study of blood T cell repertoires in COVID-19. Study at large: Samples taken during acute and convalescent COVID-19 were collected in the United States, Italy and Spain.

As handled by the study authors: From reference gene primer amplification, estimates of nucleated cell counts were derived. Assay used: immunoSEQ multiplex PCR; TCRdb lists only in-frame clones, some missing. The D gene and trimming were derived from the DNA, and the V and J assignments and clone size from that table. The table shows about 110,000 clones, with about 82% occurring only once. This CDR3 contains 17 residues. CDR1 and CDR2 (germline): PRHDT, FYEKMQ (reference sequence). V was shortened by 0 bases and J by 3 bases, with 16 bases between the two germline ends. This chain connects TRBV13 to TRBJ2-3, with D unclear. Specimen: peripheral blood. The source of this sequence is a man aged 80 or over with COVID-19, enrolled during active disease. CDR3 sequence reads: CASSLGGESFGTDTQYF. DNA for the CDR3: TGTGCCAGCAGCTTAGGGGGCGAAAGTTTTGGAACAGATACGCAGTATTTT. Based on the CDR3 plus reference TRBV13 and TRBJ2-3, the full variable domain is AAGVIQSPRHLIKEKRETATLKCYPIPRHDTVYWYQQGPGQDPQFLISFYEKMQSDKGSIPDRFSAQQFSDYHSELNMSSLELGDSALYFCASSLGGESFGTDTQYFGPGTRLTVL.